A single sample gave rise to the 21 T cell receptor beta chains below, sequenced in a study of CD8 T cells in ankylosing spondylitis. What these receptors recognize is not known. In TCRdb, the 5' RACE reads were re-called with MiXCR into one record per CDR3 protein. The sample has over 450,000 distinct CDR3 sequences; more than 9.5% are singletons. Overall study results and limits: Seemingly characteristic of ankylosing spondylitis blood was a TCR beta motif consisting of 7 or 8 highly homologous variants.

The specimen sequenced was blood, either unsorted or a sorted T cell fraction (not recorded which). The receptor set was obtained from a male donor with ankylosing spondylitis.

The chain employs TRBV2 and TRBJ2-3; a possible D gene is TRBD2 (5 bases). Trimming shortened V by 4 bases and J by 1 base, and 12 bases separated the two germline ends. Germline V CDR1 and CDR2: SNHLY, FYNNEI. The CDR3 is made up of 15 amino acids. The CDR3 is CASSVLRRGTDTQYF. The CDR3, as DNA: TGTGCCAGCAGTGTATTACGGCGGGGCACAGATACGCAGTATTTT.

This chain joins TRBV20-1 and TRBJ2-6; possibly TRBD1 for D (6 bases). The V and J ends lost 3 bases and 2 bases respectively, with 14 bases between them. The germline V gene has CDR1 DFQATT and CDR2 SNEGSKA (reference sequence). This CDR3 has 16 amino acids. CDR3 region: CSASLENRAGANVLTF. The CDR3 nucleotides read TGCAGTGCTAGCTTAGAAAACAGGGCTGGGGCCAACGTCCTGACTTTC.

This clonotype showed up many times. The rearrangement links TRBV12-3 or TRBV12-4 to TRBJ2-1, with 7 bases that match TRBD2. With V trimmed by 7 bases and J by 0 bases, 9 bases remained unmatched. This CDR3 has 16 amino acids. The CDR3 loop reads CASTGERGSSYNEQFF. DNA for the CDR3: TGTGCCAGCACTGGGGAGCGGGGAAGCTCCTACAATGAGCAGTTCTTC.

This clonotype was counted between two and nine times. The J gene is TRBJ2-7, the V gene TRBV3-1; D call uncertain. This CDR3 comprises 12 residues. The V end was cut by 3 bases, the J end by 7 bases, with 10 bases between. Germline V gene data show CDR1 as LGHDT and CDR2 as YNNKEL (reference sequence). This chain's CDR3 is CASSQRMGEQYF. For the CDR3, the DNA is TGTGCCAGCAGCCAGCGCATGGGGGAGCAGTACTTC.

This chain connects TRBV6-1 to TRBJ2-1; D perhaps matches TRBD2 (5 bases). The V gene lost 5 bases and the J gene lost 6 bases, with 14 bases spanning the gap. The CDR3 loop spans 14 amino acids. Germline V gene lookup returns CDR1 MNHNS and CDR2 SASEGT. For the CDR3, the DNA is TGTGCCAGCAGTCGCCTACTAGGTCTCAATGAGCAGTTCTTC. It codes for CASSRLLGLNEQFF.

This rearrangement joins TRBV3-1 to TRBJ2-5; 8 bases map to TRBD1. Germline V lookup: CDR1 LGHDT, CDR2 YNNKEL (reference sequence). Trimming took 0 bases from V and 2 from J; bases not matched to a gene: 5. The CDR3 is 16 residues long. CDR3: CASSQETGGNQETQYF. The DNA of the CDR3 is TGTGCCAGCAGCCAAGAAACAGGGGGTAATCAAGAGACCCAGTACTTC.

V usage is TRBV11-2 and J usage is TRBJ2-1, with TRBD2 identical over 11 bases. Germline CDR1 SGHAT, CDR2 FQNNGV. The J segment lost 10 bases and the V segment lost 5 bases, leaving 16 bases of the junction unmatched. The CDR3 contains 17 residues. CDR3: CASSRSLAGGSPGEQFF. For the CDR3, the DNA is TGTGCCAGCAGCCGATCCCTAGCGGGAGGCTCCCCCGGGGAGCAGTTCTTC.

This chain joins TRBV11-2 and TRBJ2-7, with TRBD1 as a possible D gene (5 bases). From germline, CDR1 is SGHAT and CDR2 FQNNGV. The V gene lost 2 bases and the J gene lost 6 bases, with 11 bases spanning the gap. The CDR3 has 13 amino acids. The CDR3, as DNA: TGTGCCAGCAGCTTATTTGACAGAGGCGAGCAGTACGTC. Encoded protein: CASSLFDRGEQYV.

This clonotype was seen more than once but under ten times. V gene TRBV5-5 combines with J gene TRBJ2-3; maybe TRBD1 (5 bases). Trimming took off 1 base at V and 4 bases at J, with 10 bases between the two ends. Germline loops: CDR1 SGHKS, CDR2 YYEKEE (reference sequence). This CDR3 region has 14 residues. The CDR3 loop reads CASSLQGSADTQYF. CDR3 sequence (DNA): TGTGCCAGCAGCTTGCAGGGTTCGGCAGATACGCAGTATTTT.

The genes are TRBV4-1 and TRBJ1-1; D perhaps matches TRBD1 (5 bases). V was shortened by 2 bases and J by 4 bases, with 20 bases between the two germline ends. The germline V gene has CDR1 MGHRA and CDR2 YSYEKL. The length of the CDR3 is 17 residues. Written as DNA, the CDR3 is TGCGCCAGCAGCCAATATGGCGGGGCCACTCAGGGCACTGAAGCTTTCTTT. Its translation: CASSQYGGATQGTEAFF.

This clonotype was seen at least ten times. The chain has TRBV5-1 and TRBJ2-1; 10 nucleotides align to TRBD2. CDR1 is SGHRS, CDR2 YFSETQ, per germline. The CDR3 consists of 17 residues. V gave up 4 bases and J gave up 3 bases; unmatched junction bases: 10. The CDR3 sequence: CASSPGTSSGSYNEQFF. The CDR3 DNA is TGCGCCAGCAGCCCAGGGACGTCTAGCGGGAGCTACAATGAGCAGTTCTTC.

This clonotype was counted a few times. The gene calls are TRBV5-1 and TRBJ2-5; D not resolved. V lost 2 bases to trimming and J lost 4 bases, with 12 bases between them. From germline, CDR1 is SGHRS and CDR2 YFSETQ. CDR3 length equals 14 residues. The DNA of the CDR3 is TGCGCCAGCAGCTTATCACATTCCTTAGAGACCCAGTACTTC. Protein product: CASSLSHSLETQYF.

The rearrangement uses TRBV3-1 and TRBJ1-2; 7 bases are shared with TRBD1. CDR3 length: 15 residues. V gave up 6 bases and J gave up 1 base; unmatched junction bases: 8. Germline V CDR1 and CDR2: LGHDT, YNNKEL (reference sequence). The DNA for the CDR3 is TGTGCCAGCAGTCTGCTGGGACAGCTTAACTATGGCTACACCTTC. Protein: CASSLLGQLNYGYTF.

This clonotype appeared a few times. J is TRBJ2-6 and V is TRBV11-2, with 9 bases that match TRBD1. J lost 1 base, V lost 4 bases, and 8 bases had no gene match. This CDR3 spans 18 amino acids. Germline V gene data show CDR1 as SGHAT and CDR2 as FQNNGV. CDR3 residues: CASSWAGTGYSGANVLTF. Here the CDR3 DNA reads TGTGCCAGCAGCTGGGCCGGGACAGGGTATTCTGGGGCCAACGTCCTGACTTTC.

This clonotype turned up a few times. The chain links TRBV3-1 to TRBJ1-2, with TRBD1 matching over 7 bases. The V segment lost 1 base and the J segment 7 bases; nucleotides outside the gene matches: 6. This CDR3 spans 14 amino acids. Germline-derived CDR1 and CDR2 are LGHDT and YNNKEL (reference sequence). The CDR3 bases are TGTGCCAGCAGCCAAGGACAGGGTGTCTCTGGCTACACCTTC. This sequence encodes CASSQGQGVSGYTF.

The V call is TRBV7-9, the J call TRBJ1-1, with a tentative D call TRBD1 (6 bases). Germline CDR1 reads SEHNR; CDR2 reads FQNEAQ (reference sequence). CDR3 length: 17 residues. The V gene lost 6 bases and the J gene lost 1 base, with 21 bases spanning the gap. In DNA form, the CDR3 reads TGTGCCAGCAGACCCAGGGGAGGACAGCGTAAGAACACTGAAGCTTTCTTT. Its protein product is CASRPRGGQRKNTEAFF.

The V call is TRBV6-1, the J call TRBJ2-1; D gene uncertain. This CDR3 is 13 amino acids long. Germline CDR1 is MNHNS and CDR2 is SASEGT. Trimming shortened V by 6 bases and J by 4 bases, and 10 bases separated the two germline ends. This CDR3 reads CASRGPYYNEQFF. For the CDR3, the DNA is TGTGCCAGCAGGGGCCCTTATTACAATGAGCAGTTCTTC.

V gene TRBV7-6 combines with J gene TRBJ2-5, with unresolved D. Germline values: CDR1 SGHVS, CDR2 FNYEAQ. The CDR3 contains 13 residues. Trimming pared 4 bases from V and 5 bases from J, leaving 11 bases between. For the CDR3, the DNA is TGTGCCAGCAGCTCCCTCGGACGGGAGACCCAGTACTTC. This translates into CASSSLGRETQYF.

This clonotype came up a few times. The chain recombines TRBV6-2 or TRBV6-3 with TRBJ2-2, with no clear D. The CDR3 covers 13 residues. V dropped 6 bases and J dropped 0 bases, with 5 bases sitting between them. Germline-derived CDR1 and CDR2 are MNHEY and SVGEGT. CDR3 region: CASRVTNTGELFF. CDR3 coding DNA: TGTGCCAGCAGGGTAACGAACACCGGGGAGCTGTTTTTT.

In this sample, this clonotype turned up a few times. The CDR3 DNA sequence: TGCAGCGTTGAACCCGGGACTAGCGCGTACAATGAGCAGTTCTTC. This gives the protein CSVEPGTSAYNEQFF. This chain connects TRBV29-1 to TRBJ2-1, with 10 bases matching TRBD2. J was trimmed by 4 bases and V by 2 bases; bases with no gene match: 5. Germline V gene lookup returns CDR1 SQVTM and CDR2 ANQGSEA. The CDR3 sequence is 15 residues long.

This clonotype has a handful of counts. This chain links TRBV6-4 with TRBJ2-1; D is unclear. The germline gives CDR1 MRHNA, CDR2 SNTAGT. Trimming pared 6 bases from V and 5 bases from J, leaving 11 bases between. The CDR3 has 13 residues. The CDR3 DNA is TGTGCCAGCAGGGGTTTAGGAAACAATGAGCAGTTCTTC. This codes for CASRGLGNNEQFF.